Reported below is one TCR beta chain. Its antigen is still unknown. The record originates from a study of T cell repertoires in cytomegalovirus infection. Findings and caveats of the study: It was HLA-C-restricted CMV-specific TCR beta clonotypes that dominated the response ex vivo.

TCRdb passed the reads through MiXCR, listing each CDR3 protein once. Of about 150,000 distinct CDR3 sequences in the sample, around 24% were seen once. Trimming left V 5 bases short and J 2 bases short, with 19 bases between. Germline CDR1 is SGHAT and CDR2 is FQDESV (reference sequence). The CDR3 is 16 residues long. The sequence came from a human donor in good health (CMV status not recorded). Some clones in this sample may be carry-over from other donors' samples. Source material: PBMCs. This chain uses TRBV11-1 with TRBJ2-7; maybe TRBD2 (7 bases). The DNA for the CDR3 is TGTGCCAGCAGCCCCCCGGGGGGCGACACCCCCTACGAGCAGTACTTC. This translates into CASSPPGGDTPYEQYF.